This TCR beta chain was obtained from a study of regulatory T cells in long-lasting Graves disease. Study-level points and caveats: When disease was persistent, TRBV28, TRBJ1-2 and TRBJ2-5 were the favored segments.

V was pared by 5 bases and J by 1 base, with 20 bases between. This CDR3 contains 17 residues. This clonotype has a count of ten or more. Its antigen is unknown. Time point indicated: persistent/refractory GD, antithyroid drugs over 5 years with positive TRAb. With RNA extracted from PBMCs as input, the TCR library was made. Through Arm-PCR of CDR3 regions and iRepertoire HTBI primers, TCR beta libraries were built. From the multiplex PCR reads, TCRdb called clonotypes with MiXCR, one entry per CDR3 protein. This table holds roughly 700,000 distinct CDR3 sequences, around 32% found once. Material: peripheral blood mononuclear cells (PBMCs), obtained when the disease was refractory, from a patient treated with antithyroid drugs. The sequence came from a female donor with Graves disease. The V and J genes are TRBV12-3 or TRBV12-4 and TRBJ1-1; D possibly corresponds to TRBD1 (6 bases). The CDR3 coding sequence is TGTGCCAGCAGTCCCCGTAAGGGGGGCGCAGGGAACACTGAAGCTTTCTTT. It codes for CASSPRKGGAGNTEAFF.